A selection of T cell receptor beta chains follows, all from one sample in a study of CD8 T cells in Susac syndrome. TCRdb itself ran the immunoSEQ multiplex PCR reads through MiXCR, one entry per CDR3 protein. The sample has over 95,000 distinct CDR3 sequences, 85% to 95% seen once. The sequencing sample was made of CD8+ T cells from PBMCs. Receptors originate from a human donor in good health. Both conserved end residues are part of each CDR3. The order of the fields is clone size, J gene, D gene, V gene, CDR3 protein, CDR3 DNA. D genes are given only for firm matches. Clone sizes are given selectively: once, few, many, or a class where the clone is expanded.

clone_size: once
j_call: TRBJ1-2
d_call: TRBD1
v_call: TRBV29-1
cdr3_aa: CSVGGQGAPGYTF
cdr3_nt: TGCAGCGTTGGGGGACAGGGGGCGCCAGGCTACACCTTC

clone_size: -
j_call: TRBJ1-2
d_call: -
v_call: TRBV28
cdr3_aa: CASSLRQERSYTF
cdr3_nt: TGTGCCAGCAGTTTAAGACAGGAGAGGAGCTACACCTTC

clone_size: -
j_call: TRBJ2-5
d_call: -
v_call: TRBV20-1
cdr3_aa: CSARFRGQETQYF
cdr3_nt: TGCAGTGCTAGGTTCAGGGGACAAGAGACCCAGTACTTC

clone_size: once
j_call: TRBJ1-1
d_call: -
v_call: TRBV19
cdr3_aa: CASSIVTGGTEAFF
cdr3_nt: TGTGCCAGTAGTATAGTCACAGGAGGCACTGAAGCTTTCTTT

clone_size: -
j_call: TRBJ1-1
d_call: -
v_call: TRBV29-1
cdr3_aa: CSAPDSEAFF
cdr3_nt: TGCAGCGCACCGGACAGTGAAGCTTTCTTT

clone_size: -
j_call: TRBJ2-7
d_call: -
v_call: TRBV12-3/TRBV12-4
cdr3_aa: CASSLKTRLREQYF
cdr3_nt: TGTGCCAGCAGTTTAAAAACTAGGTTGCGCGAGCAGTACTTC

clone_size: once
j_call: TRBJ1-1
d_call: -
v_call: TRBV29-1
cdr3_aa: CSVEGGTEAFF
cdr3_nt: TGCAGCGTTGAGGGGGGAACTGAAGCTTTCTTT

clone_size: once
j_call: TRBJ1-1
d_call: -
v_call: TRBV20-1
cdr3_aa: CSALVGGQGRGAFF
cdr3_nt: TGCAGTGCGCTAGTGGGCGGGCAGGGGCGCGGGGCTTTCTTT

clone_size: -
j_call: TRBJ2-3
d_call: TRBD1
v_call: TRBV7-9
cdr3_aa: CASSLTGASDTQYF
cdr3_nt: TGTGCCAGCAGCTTGACAGGGGCCTCAGATACGCAGTATTTT

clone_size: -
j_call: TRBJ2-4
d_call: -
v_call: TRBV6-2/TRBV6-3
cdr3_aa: CASSAAAEGIQYF
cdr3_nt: TGTGCCAGCAGTGCAGCGGCGGAAGGCATTCAGTACTTC

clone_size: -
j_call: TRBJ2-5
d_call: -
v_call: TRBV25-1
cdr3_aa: CASSVPSDPQETQYF
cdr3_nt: TGTGCCAGCAGTGTACCAAGCGACCCTCAAGAGACCCAGTACTTC

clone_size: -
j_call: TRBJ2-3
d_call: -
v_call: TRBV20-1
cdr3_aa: CSARDPSVGTDTQYF
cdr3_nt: TGCAGTGCTAGAGATCCTAGCGTAGGCACAGATACGCAGTATTTT

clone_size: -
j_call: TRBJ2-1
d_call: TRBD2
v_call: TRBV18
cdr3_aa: CASSPTSGGVNEQFF
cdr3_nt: TGTGCCAGCTCACCCACTAGCGGGGGCGTCAATGAGCAGTTCTTC

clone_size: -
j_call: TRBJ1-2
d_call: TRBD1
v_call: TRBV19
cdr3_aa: CASSIGRGLGGYTF
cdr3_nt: TGTGCCAGTAGTATCGGCAGGGGGCTCGGCGGCTACACCTTC

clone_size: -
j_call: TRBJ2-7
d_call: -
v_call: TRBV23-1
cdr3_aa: CASRRTVTTYEQYF
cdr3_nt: TGCGCCAGCAGACGGACAGTCACGACCTACGAGCAGTACTTC

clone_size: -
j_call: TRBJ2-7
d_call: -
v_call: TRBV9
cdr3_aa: CASSEGDTSYEQYF
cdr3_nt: TGTGCCAGCAGCGAGGGGGACACGAGTTACGAGCAGTACTTC

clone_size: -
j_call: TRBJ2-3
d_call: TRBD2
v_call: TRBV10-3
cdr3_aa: CAISASSGLDTQYF
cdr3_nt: TGTGCCATCAGTGCTTCTAGCGGGTTGGATACGCAGTATTTT

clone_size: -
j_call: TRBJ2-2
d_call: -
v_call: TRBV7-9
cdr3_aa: CASVRSGTGELFF
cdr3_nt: TGTGCCAGCGTCAGATCGGGCACCGGGGAGCTGTTTTTT

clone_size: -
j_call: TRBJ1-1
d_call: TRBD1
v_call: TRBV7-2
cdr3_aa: CASSLVQGGRTEAFF
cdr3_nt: TGTGCCAGCAGCTTAGTGCAGGGGGGAAGGACTGAAGCTTTCTTT

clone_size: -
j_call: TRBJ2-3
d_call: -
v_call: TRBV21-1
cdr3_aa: CASSKLTGNPTDTQYF
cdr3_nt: TGTGCCAGCAGCAAACTTACAGGGAATCCCACAGATACGCAGTATTTT

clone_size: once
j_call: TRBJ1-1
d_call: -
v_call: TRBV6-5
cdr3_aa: CASSYYQGNTEAFF
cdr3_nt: TGTGCCAGCAGTTACTATCAGGGCAACACTGAAGCTTTCTTT

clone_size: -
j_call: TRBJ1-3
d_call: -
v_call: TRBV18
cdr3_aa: CASSPLPPGETSARSGNTIYF
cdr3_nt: TGTGCCAGCTCACCACTGCCGCCCGGGGAAACATCGGCTCGCTCTGGAAACACCATATATTTT

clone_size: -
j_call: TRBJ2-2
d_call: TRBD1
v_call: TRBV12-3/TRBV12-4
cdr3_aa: CASSTRQGATGELFF
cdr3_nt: TGTGCCAGCAGCACCCGACAGGGGGCAACGGGGGAGCTGTTTTTT

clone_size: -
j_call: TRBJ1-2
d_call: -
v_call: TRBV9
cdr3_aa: CASSVADGANYGYTF
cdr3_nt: TGTGCCAGCAGCGTAGCGGACGGAGCTAACTATGGCTACACCTTC

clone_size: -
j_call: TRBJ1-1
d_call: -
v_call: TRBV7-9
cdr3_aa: CASSDTGMGTEAFF
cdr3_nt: TGTGCCAGCAGCGACACAGGGATGGGGACTGAAGCTTTCTTT